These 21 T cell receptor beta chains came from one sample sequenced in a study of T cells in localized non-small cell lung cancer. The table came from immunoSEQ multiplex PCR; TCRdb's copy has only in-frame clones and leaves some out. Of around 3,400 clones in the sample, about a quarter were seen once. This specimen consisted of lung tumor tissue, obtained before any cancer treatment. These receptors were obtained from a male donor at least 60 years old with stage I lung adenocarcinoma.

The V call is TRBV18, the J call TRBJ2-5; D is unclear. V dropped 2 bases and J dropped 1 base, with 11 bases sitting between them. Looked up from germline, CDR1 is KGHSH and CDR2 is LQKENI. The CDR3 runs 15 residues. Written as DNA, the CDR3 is TGTGCCAGCTCACCAAGGGCCGTACTCCAAGAGACCCAGTACTTC. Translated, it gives CASSPRAVLQETQYF.

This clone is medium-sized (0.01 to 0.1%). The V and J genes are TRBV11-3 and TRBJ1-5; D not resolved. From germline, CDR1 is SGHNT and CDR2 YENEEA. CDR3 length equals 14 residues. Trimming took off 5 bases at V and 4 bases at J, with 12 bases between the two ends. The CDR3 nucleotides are TGTGCCAGCAGCCCTTACCTTGGGAATCAGCCCCAGCATTTT. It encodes CASSPYLGNQPQHF.

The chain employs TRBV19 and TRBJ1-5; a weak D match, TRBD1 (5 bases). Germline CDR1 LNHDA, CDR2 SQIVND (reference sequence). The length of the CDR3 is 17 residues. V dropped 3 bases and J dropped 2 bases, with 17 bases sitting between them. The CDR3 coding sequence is TGTGCCAGTAGTATGGGATCAGGGTGGAGAGGCAATCAGCCCCAGCATTTT. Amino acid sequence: CASSMGSGWRGNQPQHF.

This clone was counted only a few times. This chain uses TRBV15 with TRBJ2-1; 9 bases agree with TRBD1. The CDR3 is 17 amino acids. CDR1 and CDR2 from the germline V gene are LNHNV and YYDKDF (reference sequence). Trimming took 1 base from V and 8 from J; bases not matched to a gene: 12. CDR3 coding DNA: TGTGCCACCAGCAGAGCCCGAGGACAGGGGAGAAGGGATGAGCAGTTCTTC. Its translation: CATSRARGQGRRDEQFF.

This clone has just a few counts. CDR3: CASRSQFTEAFF. The CDR3 DNA follows: TGTGCCAGTAGGTCACAGTTCACTGAAGCTTTCTTT. The V and J genes are TRBV19 and TRBJ1-1; D is unclear. Germline V lookup: CDR1 LNHDA, CDR2 SQIVND (reference sequence). The CDR3 spans 12 residues. Deletions cut 6 bases from V and 4 bases from J, with 9 bases between. The full variable domain, rest sourced from reference TRBV19 and TRBJ1-1, is DGGITQSPKYLFRKEGQNVTLSCEQNLNHDAMYWYRQDPGQGLRLIYYSQIVNDFQKGDIAEGYSVSREKKESFPLTVTSAQKNPTAFYLCASRSQFTEAFFGQGTRLTVV.

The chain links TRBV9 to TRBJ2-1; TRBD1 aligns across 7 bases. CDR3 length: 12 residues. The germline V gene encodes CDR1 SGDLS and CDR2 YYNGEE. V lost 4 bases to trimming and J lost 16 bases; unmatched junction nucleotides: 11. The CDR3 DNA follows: TGTGCCAGCAGCCCGGGACAGAAAAGGGTTTTCTTC. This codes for CASSPGQKRVFF.

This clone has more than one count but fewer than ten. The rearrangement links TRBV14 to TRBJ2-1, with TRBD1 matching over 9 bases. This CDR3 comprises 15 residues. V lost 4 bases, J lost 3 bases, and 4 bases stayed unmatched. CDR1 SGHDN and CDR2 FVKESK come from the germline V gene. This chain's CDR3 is CASSLRTGDYNEQFF. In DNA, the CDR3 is TGTGCCAGCAGCCTTCGGACAGGGGACTACAATGAGCAGTTCTTC.

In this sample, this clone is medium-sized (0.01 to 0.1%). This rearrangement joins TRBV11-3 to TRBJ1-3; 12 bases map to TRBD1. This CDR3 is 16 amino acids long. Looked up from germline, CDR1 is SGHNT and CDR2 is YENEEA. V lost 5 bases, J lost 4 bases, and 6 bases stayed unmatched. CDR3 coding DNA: TGTGCCAGCAGCCTGGGACAGGGGGCGCGGGGAAACACCATATATTTT. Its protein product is CASSLGQGARGNTIYF.

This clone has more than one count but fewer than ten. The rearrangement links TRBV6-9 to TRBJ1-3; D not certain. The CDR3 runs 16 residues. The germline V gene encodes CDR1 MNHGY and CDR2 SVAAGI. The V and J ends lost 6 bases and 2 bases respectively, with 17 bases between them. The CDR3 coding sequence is TGTGCCAGCAGCATGGGCCCATTCGTTCCTGGAAACACCATATATTTT. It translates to CASSMGPFVPGNTIYF.

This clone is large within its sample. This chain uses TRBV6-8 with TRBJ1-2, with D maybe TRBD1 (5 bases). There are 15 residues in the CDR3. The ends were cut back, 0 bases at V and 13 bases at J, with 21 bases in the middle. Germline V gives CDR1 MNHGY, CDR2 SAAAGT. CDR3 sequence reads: CASSYSHRGDMFSTF. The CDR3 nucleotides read TGTGCCAGCAGTTACTCGCATCGGGGGGATATGTTCTCCACCTTC.

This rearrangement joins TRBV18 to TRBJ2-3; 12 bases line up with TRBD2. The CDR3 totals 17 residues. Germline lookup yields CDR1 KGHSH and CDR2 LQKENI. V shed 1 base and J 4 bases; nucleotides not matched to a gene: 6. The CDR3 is CASSPRASGGAADTQYF. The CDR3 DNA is TGTGCCAGCTCACCACGGGCTAGCGGGGGGGCCGCAGATACGCAGTATTTT.

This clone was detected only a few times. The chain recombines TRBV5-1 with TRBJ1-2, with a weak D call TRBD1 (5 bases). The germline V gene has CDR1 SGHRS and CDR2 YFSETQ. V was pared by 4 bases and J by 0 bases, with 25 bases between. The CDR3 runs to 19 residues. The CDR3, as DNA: TGCGCCAGCAGCGGCTCTGACGCGGGGCCGATTTCAGCTAACTATGGCTACACCTTC. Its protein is CASSGSDAGPISANYGYTF. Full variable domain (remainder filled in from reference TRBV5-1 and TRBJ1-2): KAGVTQTPRYLIKTRGQQVTLSCSPISGHRSVSWYQQTPGQGLQFLFEYFSETQRNKGNFPGRFSGRQFSNSRSEMNVSTLELGDSALYLCASSGSDAGPISANYGYTFGSGTRLTVV.

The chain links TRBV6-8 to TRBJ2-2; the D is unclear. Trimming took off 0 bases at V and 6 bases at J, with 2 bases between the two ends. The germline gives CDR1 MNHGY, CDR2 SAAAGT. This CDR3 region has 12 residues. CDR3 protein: CASSYSAGELFF. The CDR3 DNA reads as TGTGCCAGCAGTTACTCGGCCGGGGAGCTGTTTTTT.

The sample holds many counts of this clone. The CDR3 loop reads CASSPGTTSYEQYF. CDR3 nucleotides: TGTGCCAGCAGCCCTGGGACTACTTCCTACGAGCAGTACTTC. This chain links TRBV11-3 with TRBJ2-7; 7 bases are shared with TRBD2. J gave up 1 base and V 5 bases, and 5 bases lay outside the gene matches. Germline lookup yields CDR1 SGHNT and CDR2 YENEEA. The CDR3 is 14 amino acids.

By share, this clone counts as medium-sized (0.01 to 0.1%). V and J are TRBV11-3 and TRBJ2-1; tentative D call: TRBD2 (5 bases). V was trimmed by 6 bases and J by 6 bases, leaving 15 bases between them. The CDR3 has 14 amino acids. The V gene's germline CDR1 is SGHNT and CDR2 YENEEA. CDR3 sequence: CASRKIVDSNEQFF. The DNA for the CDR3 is TGTGCCAGCAGGAAAATCGTGGACTCCAATGAGCAGTTCTTC.

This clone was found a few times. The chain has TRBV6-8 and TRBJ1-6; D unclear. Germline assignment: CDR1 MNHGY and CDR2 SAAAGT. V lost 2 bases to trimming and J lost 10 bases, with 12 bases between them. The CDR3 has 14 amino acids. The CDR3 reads CASSYEALGSPLHF. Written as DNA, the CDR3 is TGTGCCAGCAGTTACGAGGCTTTGGGGTCACCCCTCCACTTT.

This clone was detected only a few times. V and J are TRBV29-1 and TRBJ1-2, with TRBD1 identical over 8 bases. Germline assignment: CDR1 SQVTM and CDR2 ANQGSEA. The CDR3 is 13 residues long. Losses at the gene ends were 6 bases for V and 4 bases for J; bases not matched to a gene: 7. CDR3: CSVIRDRSYGYTF. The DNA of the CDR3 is TGCAGCGTGATTCGGGACAGGAGCTATGGCTACACCTTC.

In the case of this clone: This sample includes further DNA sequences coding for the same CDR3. The CDR3: CASDRGSNQPQHF. The CDR3 DNA sequence: TGTGCCAGCGACAGGGGTAGCAATCAGCCCCAGCATTTT. V usage is TRBV19 and J usage is TRBJ1-5; 8 nucleotides line up with TRBD1. V dropped 9 bases and J dropped 0; count of bases not matched to a gene: 1. The CDR3 spans 13 residues. Looked up from germline, CDR1 is LNHDA and CDR2 is SQIVND (reference sequence).

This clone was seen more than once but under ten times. The CDR3 spells CASSPSTFAGREQYF. The CDR3 coding sequence is TGTGCCAGCTCACCGTCGACTTTCGCCGGGCGCGAGCAGTACTTC. The rearrangement uses TRBV18 and TRBJ2-7; D remains unclear. The V end lost 3 bases, the J end lost 6 bases, and 18 bases lay between the germline ends. Per germline, CDR1 KGHSH and CDR2 LQKENI. This CDR3 has 15 amino acids.

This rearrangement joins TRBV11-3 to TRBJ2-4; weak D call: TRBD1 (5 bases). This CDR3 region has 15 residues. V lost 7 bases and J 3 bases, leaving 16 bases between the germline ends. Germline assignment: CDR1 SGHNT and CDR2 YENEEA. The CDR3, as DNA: TGTGCCAGCACCGGAGAACAGGCAGACAAAAACATTCAGTACTTC. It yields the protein CASTGEQADKNIQYF.

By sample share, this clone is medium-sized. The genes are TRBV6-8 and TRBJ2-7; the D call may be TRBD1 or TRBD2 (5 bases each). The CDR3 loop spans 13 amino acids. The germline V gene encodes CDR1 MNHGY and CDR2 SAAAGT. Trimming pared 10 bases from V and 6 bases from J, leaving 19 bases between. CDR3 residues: CANLVRESREQYF. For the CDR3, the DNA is TGTGCCAACCTCGTCAGGGAGTCGCGCGAGCAGTACTTC.